This T cell receptor beta chain originates from a study of shared clonotypes between healthy human individuals. Positively selected for CCR7, the CD45RO-negative cells used as naive CD8 cells excluded terminally differentiated effector memory CD45RA+ cells. Healthy adults negative for HIV, lacking recent acute infections or vaccinations, served as donors. Trimming removed 1 base from V and 1 base from J, with 14 bases in between. Per germline, CDR1 LNHDA and CDR2 SQIVND (reference sequence). The CDR3 spans 17 residues. Running of the assay took place at deep level. Clones were sequenced by immunoSEQ multiplex PCR, and TCRdb holds only the in-frame ones, with some missing. The data contain hundreds of thousands of clones, around 90% of them singletons.

The chain carries TRBV19 and TRBJ1-5; D gene uncertain. Input material: naive CD8+ T cells sorted from blood. The TCR comes from a man aged 25 to 40 in good health. DNA for the CDR3: TGTGCCAGTAGTATAGGAACGGGAAGGAGGAGCAATCAGCCCCAGCATTTT. Translating it yields CASSIGTGRRSNQPQHF.